Sequencing of this T cell receptor beta chain was carried out in a study of patients and donors after allogeneic stem cell transplantation (dated by TCRdb to the early 2020s). A distance of 12 bases separates the germline ends of V and J, which lose 2 bases and 5 bases respectively. Per the germline V gene, MNHEY is the CDR1 and SVGEGT is the CDR2. Including the terminal cysteine and phenylalanine, the CDR3 comprises 15 residues. Just CDR3 DNA is preserved here, 45 bases in frame from base 1. Concerning this clonotype: This clone's antigen is unknown. No base quality information exists; no much larger clone differs at one position.

Library generation was performed with RT-PCR. Sequencing was performed on a NextSeq 550. TCRdb's own reprocessing of the public reads used fastp at Q25 and MiXCR and kept productive beta chains. Under each unique CDR3 protein, matching rows form one entry showing the most common genes and DNA. This sample comprises approximately 200,000 distinct CDR3 sequences, roughly 38% of them detected only once. The ten largest clones add up to 11% of the sample. The sequence came from a human donor who was either an allogeneic HSCT recipient or a stem cell or donor lymphocyte infusion donor (not recorded which). It is not recorded whose cells these are; they may come from a transplant donor. The sequence links TRBV6-2 or TRBV6-3 to TRBJ2-2; too little of a D gene remains to name it. Sequencing was performed on blood, either unsorted or a sorted T cell fraction (not recorded which). The CDR3 here reads CASSYQLVWTGELFF. The DNA sequence is given as TGTGCCAGCAGTTACCAATTAGTTTGGACCGGGGAGCTGTTTTTT.